The next 12 T cell receptor beta chains were all read from a single sample in a study of blood T cell repertoires in COVID-19. The data were produced by immunoSEQ multiplex PCR, yet TCRdb's version contains in-frame clones alone and is incomplete. Among tens of thousands of clones, around 90% were seen once, and the ten largest hold more than 4.5%. Input material: peripheral blood. These receptors were collected from a man aged 45 to 65 with acute or convalescent COVID-19.

The CDR3 sequence: CASSLQSGSYTDTQYF. The CDR3 DNA is TGTGCCAGCAGCTTACAGAGCGGGAGTTATACAGATACGCAGTATTTT. The chain couples TRBV7-2 to TRBJ2-3; 8 bases agree with TRBD2. CDR1 is SGHTA and CDR2 is FQGNSA in the germline V gene. There are 16 residues in the CDR3. The V gene end was trimmed by 2 bases and the J gene end by 3 bases; junction bases not matched to a gene: 7.

In this sample, this clone turned up once. This chain joins TRBV19 and TRBJ1-1, with D possibly TRBD1 on 5 matching bases. The germline V gene encodes CDR1 LNHDA and CDR2 SQIVND (reference sequence). The V and J ends lost 4 bases and 7 bases respectively, with 16 bases between them. The CDR3 is 14 amino acids. The CDR3 DNA reads TGTGCCAGTAGTAACGACAGAAGGATACTTGAAGCTTTCTTT. Its protein product is CASSNDRRILEAFF.

The CDR3 is CASSPHYNMNTEAFF. CDR3 coding DNA: TGTGCCAGTAGCCCCCACTATAACATGAACACTGAAGCTTTCTTT. The gene calls are TRBV19 and TRBJ1-1; D call uncertain. The germline V gene has CDR1 LNHDA and CDR2 SQIVND (reference sequence). The CDR3 has 15 residues. The V gene lost 6 bases and the J gene lost 0 bases, with 14 bases spanning the gap.

This chain uses TRBV29-1 with TRBJ2-6; a weak D match, TRBD1 (6 bases). Germline V gene lookup returns CDR1 SQVTM and CDR2 ANQGSEA. This CDR3 contains 14 residues. V was shortened by 4 bases and J by 4 bases, with 11 bases between the two germline ends. Written as DNA, the CDR3 is TGCAGCGTTGTGGGTGGGACAGGGGCCAACGTCCTGACTTTC. Translating gives CSVVGGTGANVLTF.

The V call is TRBV5-5, the J call TRBJ1-2; no clear D. Germline lookup yields CDR1 SGHKS and CDR2 YYEKEE (reference sequence). This CDR3 contains 13 residues. V was shortened by 0 bases and J by 4 bases, with 7 bases between the two germline ends. The CDR3 sequence: CASSLELSYGYTF. The CDR3 DNA sequence: TGTGCCAGCAGCTTGGAATTGAGCTATGGCTACACCTTC.

This chain joins TRBV18 and TRBJ1-5; 8 bases fit TRBD1. Germline CDR1 is KGHSH and CDR2 is LQKENI. V dropped 5 bases and J dropped 7; count of bases not matched to a gene: 7. The CDR3 runs to 14 residues. The CDR3 here is CASSETGALQPQHF. The CDR3 DNA follows: TGTGCCAGCTCAGAGACAGGGGCCCTACAGCCCCAGCATTTT.

J is TRBJ2-5 and V is TRBV5-4; 9 nucleotides agree with TRBD2. The germline CDR1 and CDR2 sequences are SGHNT and YYREEE (reference sequence). After removal of 2 bases from V and 4 bases from J, the junction contained 6 bases not matched to a gene. CDR3 length equals 15 residues. The CDR3 DNA is TGTGCCAGCAGCTTTGCGGGAGGGCCAGCAGAGACCCAGTACTTC. Residues: CASSFAGGPAETQYF.

The chain employs TRBV18 and TRBJ2-5, with a weak D call TRBD1 (5 bases). From germline, CDR1 is KGHSH and CDR2 LQKENI. With 2 bases removed from V and 3 bases from J, the gap between germline ends came to 10 bases. The CDR3 spans 14 residues. CDR3 sequence reads: CASSPTAGKETQYF. CDR3 DNA sequence: TGTGCCAGCTCACCAACGGCAGGGAAAGAGACCCAGTACTTC.

V gene TRBV6-5 combines with J gene TRBJ1-4; TRBD1 is a possible D gene (6 bases). The V and J ends lost 7 bases and 3 bases respectively, with 15 bases between them. The CDR3 covers 15 residues. Per germline, CDR1 MNHEY and CDR2 SVGAGI. This CDR3 reads CASTGGATANEKLFF. The DNA of the CDR3 is TGTGCCAGCACGGGGGGGGCGACAGCTAATGAAAAACTGTTTTTT.

This chain joins TRBV5-1 and TRBJ2-3; no definite D call. The V gene's germline CDR1 is SGHRS and CDR2 YFSETQ. The CDR3 contains 14 residues. The V gene lost 0 bases and the J gene lost 3 bases, with 8 bases spanning the gap. The CDR3 region has the DNA TGCGCCAGCAGCTTGGTACTACCGACAGATACGCAGTATTTT. It encodes CASSLVLPTDTQYF.

In this sample, this clone turned up once. The chain has TRBV9 and TRBJ1-1, with D uncertain. V was trimmed by 0 bases and J by 10 bases, leaving 13 bases between them. Germline loops: CDR1 SGDLS, CDR2 YYNGEE. The CDR3 totals 13 residues. The chain's CDR3 is CASSVDPRSGAFF. In DNA form, the CDR3 reads TGTGCCAGCAGCGTAGACCCTCGGTCGGGAGCTTTCTTT.

The V call is TRBV7-6, the J call TRBJ2-1, with TRBD2 matching over 13 bases. Per germline, CDR1 SGHVS and CDR2 FNYEAQ. The CDR3 is made up of 16 amino acids. Trimming removed 0 bases from V and 8 bases from J; junction bases left unmatched: 4. CDR3 residues: CASSLALAGGGDEQFF. Here the CDR3 DNA reads TGTGCCAGCAGCTTAGCACTAGCGGGAGGGGGGGATGAGCAGTTCTTC.